The 23 T cell receptor beta chains presented below share a single source sample, sequenced in a study of T cell repertoires in cytomegalovirus infection. These receptors' antigens are unknown. Using its own MiXCR run on the reads, TCRdb lists one record per CDR3 protein. The sample lists roughly 700,000 distinct CDR3 sequences; 30% to 35% were seen once. This sample comprised cultured PBMCs, obtained from culture after CMV antigen stimulation. These receptors all come from a human donor in good health (CMV status not recorded). Some clones in this sample may be carry-over from other donors' samples.

This sequence joins TRBV7-2 and TRBJ2-7; TRBD1 matches 8 bases. Germline V gene sequence: CDR1 SGHTA, CDR2 FQGNSA. The CDR3 consists of 15 residues. V lost 3 bases and J lost 3; bases outside the gene matches: 7. The CDR3 spells CASSLIGTGFYEQYF. CDR3 coding DNA: TGTGCCAGCAGCTTGATAGGGACAGGTTTCTACGAGCAGTACTTC.

This clonotype has only a few counts. The chain is built from TRBV7-8 and TRBJ2-1; 7 bases line up with TRBD2. This CDR3 is built from 13 residues. V trimming: 4 bases; J trimming: 8 bases; junction bases outside the gene matches: 5. CDR1 is SGHVS and CDR2 is FQNEAQ in the germline V gene. In DNA, the CDR3 is TGTGCCAGCAGCTCGACTAGCCTCTATGAGCAGTTCTTC. Residues: CASSSTSLYEQFF.

This chain uses TRBV4-3 with TRBJ2-3; D unclear. CDR1 is LGHNA and CDR2 is YSLEER in the germline V gene. V gave up 1 base and J gave up 3 bases, with 8 bases separating them. The CDR3 contains 14 residues. CDR3 sequence reads: CASSQVSGTDTQYF. The DNA of the CDR3 is TGCGCCAGCAGCCAAGTGTCTGGGACAGATACGCAGTATTTT.

Here the CDR3 DNA reads TGTGCCAGCAGTTACTCGCTAGCGGTGACCGGGGAGCTGTTTTTT. It codes for CASSYSLAVTGELFF. V usage is TRBV6-6 and J usage is TRBJ2-2, with 7 bases fitting TRBD2. This CDR3 is 15 amino acids long. V lost 0 bases to trimming and J lost 5 bases; unmatched junction nucleotides: 3. Germline CDR1 MNHNY, CDR2 SVGAGI (reference sequence).

The chain employs TRBV6-1 and TRBJ1-4; no firm D call. The V gene's germline CDR1 is MNHNS and CDR2 SASEGT. The CDR3 extends over 19 amino acids. With 2 bases removed from V and 2 bases from J, the gap between germline ends came to 21 bases. In DNA, the CDR3 is TGTGCCAGCAGTGAAAAGGGTTTGTTTTTAGCGGGCACTAATGAAAAACTGTTTTTT. It yields the protein CASSEKGLFLAGTNEKLFF.

In its sample, this clonotype was seen a few times. The chain is built from TRBV7-9 and TRBJ1-2; D perhaps matches TRBD1 (5 bases). The CDR3 is 13 residues long. The germline CDR1 and CDR2 sequences are SEHNR and FQNEAQ (reference sequence). V was clipped by 1 base and J by 10 bases, with 13 bases between them. The CDR3 protein is CASSLDFREDYTF. CDR3 bases: TGTGCCAGCAGCTTAGATTTCAGGGAGGACTACACCTTC.

This clonotype has just a few counts. V gene TRBV12-3 or TRBV12-4 combines with J gene TRBJ2-3; D uncertain. CDR3 size: 13 residues. Trimming stripped 0 bases from V and 8 bases from J, with 9 bases between. CDR3 residues: CASSLAPSGTQYF. As DNA, the CDR3 is TGTGCCAGCAGTTTAGCCCCCAGTGGTACGCAGTATTTT.

Many counts were recorded for this clonotype. This chain uses TRBV7-8 with TRBJ2-3; D is unclear. V gave up 2 bases and J gave up 0 bases, with 6 bases separating them. The CDR3 has 14 amino acids. Germline-derived CDR1 and CDR2 are SGHVS and FQNEAQ. The CDR3 nucleotides are TGTGCCAGCAGCTTACAATCCAGCACAGATACGCAGTATTTT. Its translation: CASSLQSSTDTQYF.

The chain carries TRBV6-8 and TRBJ2-7; D remains unclear. Germline values: CDR1 MNHGY, CDR2 SAAAGT. The CDR3 has 13 residues. Trimming stripped 7 bases from V and 3 bases from J, with 13 bases between. The DNA for the CDR3 is TGTGCCAGCACCGCGCATACGAACTACGAGCAGTACTTC. Translating it yields CASTAHTNYEQYF.

This clonotype was observed a handful of times. This sequence joins TRBV7-8 and TRBJ1-2; 9 positions agree with TRBD1. With 1 base clipped from V and 5 bases from J, the junction kept 8 bases outside the gene matches. From germline, CDR1 is SGHVS and CDR2 FQNEAQ. The CDR3 runs 16 residues. The CDR3 DNA follows: TGTGCCAGCAGCTTAGAGGGGACAGGGAGAACGTATGGCTACACCTTC. This sequence encodes CASSLEGTGRTYGYTF.

This chain connects TRBV10-3 to TRBJ2-5; 8 bases are shared with TRBD2. The germline V gene has CDR1 ENHRY and CDR2 SYGVKD. The CDR3 length is 14 residues. V shed 10 bases, J shed 4 bases, and the junction held 11 bases outside the gene matches. This chain's CDR3 is CATGGAGPVETQYF. In DNA form, the CDR3 reads TGTGCCACCGGGGGGGCAGGGCCGGTAGAGACCCAGTACTTC.

The chain has TRBV28 and TRBJ2-3, with D possibly matching TRBD2 (5 bases). CDR1 and CDR2 from the germline V gene are MDHEN and SYDVKM. V was pared by 6 bases and J by 0 bases, with 16 bases between. The CDR3 loop spans 16 amino acids. The CDR3, as DNA: TGTGCCAGCAGCCCGCCGGGGAGAGCTAGCACAGATACGCAGTATTTT. It yields the protein CASSPPGRASTDTQYF.

This clonotype appeared a few times. V usage is TRBV12-3 or TRBV12-4 and J usage is TRBJ1-2, with 10 bases aligning to TRBD1. The CDR3 is 14 residues long. V lost 6 bases and J lost 4; bases outside the gene matches: 5. CDR3 DNA sequence: TGTGCCAGCAGGGGACAGGGGTTTACCTATGGCTACACCTTC. It translates to CASRGQGFTYGYTF.

This clonotype occurred once. This chain joins TRBV7-4 and TRBJ2-3; 7 nucleotides align to TRBD2. J gave up 4 bases and V 2 bases, and 3 bases lay outside the gene matches. Germline V gene lookup returns CDR1 SGHVT and CDR2 SQSDAQ. CDR3 length: 14 amino acids. CDR3 sequence reads: CASSLSAGADTQYF. For the CDR3, the DNA is TGTGCCAGCAGCTTAAGTGCGGGAGCAGATACGCAGTATTTT.

This clonotype was detected ten times or more. V and J are TRBV7-2 and TRBJ2-1, with 10 nucleotides matching TRBD2. The CDR3 spans 15 residues. Germline CDR1 is SGHTA and CDR2 is FQGNSA. V lost 1 base, J lost 3 bases, and 0 bases stayed unmatched. CDR3 amino acids: CASSLGTSGYNEQFF. The CDR3 DNA reads TGTGCCAGCAGCTTAGGGACTAGCGGCTACAATGAGCAGTTCTTC. Full variable domain (remainder filled in from reference TRBV7-2 and TRBJ2-1): GAGVSQSPSNKVTEKGKDVELRCDPISGHTALYWYRQSLGQGLEFLIYFQGNSAPDKSGLPSDRFSAERTGGSVSTLTIQRTQQEDSAVYLCASSLGTSGYNEQFFGPGTRLTVL.

J is TRBJ1-1 and V is TRBV7-8; D unclear. The ends were cut back, 1 base at V and 3 bases at J, with 6 bases in the middle. Germline CDR1 and CDR2: SGHVS and FQNEAQ. The CDR3 has 13 residues. The CDR3 region is CASSLGTDTEAFF. The CDR3 nucleotides read TGTGCCAGCAGCTTAGGTACGGACACTGAAGCTTTCTTT.

The CDR3, as DNA: TGTGCCAGTAGTATAGACCCGTTTCAGACCCAGTACTTC. Protein: CASSIDPFQTQYF. The rearrangement links TRBV19 to TRBJ2-5, with D uncertain. CDR1 and CDR2 from the germline V gene are LNHDA and SQIVND (reference sequence). The CDR3 covers 13 residues. Trimming stripped 0 bases from V and 6 bases from J, with 8 bases between.

This sequence joins TRBV25-1 and TRBJ2-4; 9 bases align to TRBD2. Germline CDR1 is MGHDK and CDR2 is SYGVNS. J lost 7 bases, V lost 4 bases, and 5 bases had no gene match. The CDR3 loop spans 14 amino acids. The CDR3 nucleotides read TGTGCCAGCAGTGTGGCTAGCGGGAATAACATTCAGTACTTC. It encodes CASSVASGNNIQYF.

The rearrangement joins TRBV30 to TRBJ2-3, with D possibly TRBD2 on 5 matching bases. The CDR3 contains 14 residues. Germline V CDR1 and CDR2: GTSNPN, SVGIG (reference sequence). The ends were cut back, 4 bases at V and 4 bases at J, with 15 bases in the middle. DNA for the CDR3: TGTGCCTGGACGAAAAGGAGGTCATCAGATACGCAGTATTTT. It is translated as CAWTKRRSSDTQYF.

The chain couples TRBV6-5 to TRBJ1-1; D is undetermined. CDR3 length: 13 residues. Trimming cost V 0 bases and J 8 bases, with 10 bases left between them. CDR1 and CDR2 (germline): MNHEY, SVGAGI. CDR3 DNA sequence: TGTGCCAGCAGTTACTCCTACACCCGCGAAGCTTTCTTT. Protein product: CASSYSYTREAFF.

The chain couples TRBV7-9 to TRBJ1-1, with D perhaps TRBD1 (6 bases). Germline V gene lookup returns CDR1 SEHNR and CDR2 FQNEAQ (reference sequence). CDR3 size: 13 residues. Between the trimmed V and J ends, which lost 2 bases and 8 bases, there was a span of 12 bases. CDR3 region: CASSLNRAGEAFF. Written as DNA, the CDR3 is TGTGCCAGCAGCTTAAACAGGGCGGGGGAAGCTTTCTTT. Full variable domain (missing parts from reference TRBV7-9 and TRBJ1-1): DTGVSQNPRHKITKRGQNVTFRCDPISEHNRLYWYRQTLGQGPEFLTYFQNEAQLEKSRLLSDRFSAERPKGSFSTLEIQRTEQGDSAMYLCASSLNRAGEAFFGQGTRLTVV.

This clonotype was found a few times. The rearrangement joins TRBV28 to TRBJ1-6; perhaps TRBD1 as D (5 bases). The V gene's germline CDR1 is MDHEN and CDR2 SYDVKM. The CDR3 sequence is 14 residues long. Trimming took off 8 bases at V and 0 bases at J, with 8 bases between the two ends. The CDR3 DNA is TGTGCCAGCCGACAGAGCTCCTATAATTCACCCCTCCACTTT. It encodes CASRQSSYNSPLHF. The whole variable domain, filled in from reference TRBV28 and TRBJ1-6, reads DVKVTQSSRYLVKRTGEKVFLECVQDMDHENMFWYRQDPGLGLRLIYFSYDVKMKEKGDIPEGYSVSREKKERFSLILESASTNQTSMYLCASRQSSYNSPLHFGNGTRLTVT.

This clonotype was recorded many times. The gene calls are TRBV7-2 and TRBJ1-6; D is ambiguous. Germline V lookup: CDR1 SGHTA, CDR2 FQGNSA. V shed 1 base and J shed 9 bases, with 10 bases lying between them. This CDR3 is 14 amino acids long. The CDR3 protein is CASSLEGSRSPLHF. The CDR3 DNA reads as TGTGCCAGCAGCTTAGAAGGGTCTCGTTCACCCCTCCACTTT.